These T cell receptor beta chains were read from a single sample in a study of STAT3 mutations in large granular lymphocyte leukemia. The method was immunoSEQ multiplex PCR; TCRdb's version includes in-frame clones alone and lacks a portion of them. The table includes more than 3,500 clones, 82% detected once. Sequencing was done on a sample of peripheral blood mononuclear cells. These receptors were taken from a boy aged 5 to 17 with T-cell large granular lymphocyte leukemia. Some clones in this sample may be carry-over from other donors' samples. Both conserved end residues are part of each CDR3. Each record gives: D gene, J gene, V gene, clone size, CDR3 length, CDR3 DNA, CDR3 protein. D genes are given only for firm matches. Clone size appears in some rows only: once, few, many, or a class for an expanded clone.

>TRBD1|TRBJ1-5|TRBV10-2|-|14
TGCGCCAGCGGGGGACAGGGAGGCAATCAGCCCCAGCATTTT
CASGGQGGNQPQHF
>TRBD1|TRBJ1-2|TRBV4-2|once|15
TGTGCCAGCAGCTCCGGGACAGGGATAGCCTATGGCTACACCTTC
CASSSGTGIAYGYTF
>-|TRBJ1-6|TRBV30|-|14
TGTGCCTGGAGGTCTGGGGATTACAATTCACCCCTCCACTTT
CAWRSGDYNSPLHF
>TRBD1|TRBJ2-7|TRBV18|-|15
TGTGCCAGCTCACAACCCGGGACAGGGTTCTACGAGCAGTACTTC
CASSQPGTGFYEQYF
>-|TRBJ1-5|TRBV25-1|-|15
TGTGCCAGCAGCGTACAGGATCTCAGCAATCAGCCCCAGCATTTT
CASSVQDLSNQPQHF
>TRBD1|TRBJ2-7|TRBV30|-|15
TGTGCCTGGAGTGTCCCGACAGGGGGCGCATACGAGCAGTACTTC
CAWSVPTGGAYEQYF
>-|TRBJ1-5|TRBV6-1|-|13
TGTGCCAGCAGAGGGGATAGCAATCAGCCCCAGCATTTT
CASRGDSNQPQHF
>-|TRBJ2-5|TRBV5-1|-|13
TGCGCCAGCAGCTGGCCGGACCAAGAGACCCAGTACTTC
CASSWPDQETQYF
>-|TRBJ2-5|TRBV5-1|once|13
TGCGCCAGCAGCTCAGGGTCCCAAGAGACCCAGTACTTC
CASSSGSQETQYF
>TRBD1|TRBJ2-3|TRBV30|-|15
TGTGCCTGGAGGTTCGGGGACAGGGACGAGGATACGCAGTATTTT
CAWRFGDRDEDTQYF
>-|TRBJ1-2|TRBV5-8|few|14
TGTGCCAGCAGCTGGACGGGTTCCATATATGGCTACACCTTC
CASSWTGSIYGYTF
>-|TRBJ2-3|TRBV7-9|-|16
TGTGCCAGCAGCCCCCCTGAAGGTCCCCTCACAGATACGCAGTATTTT
CASSPPEGPLTDTQYF
>-|TRBJ2-7|TRBV30|-|13
TGTGCCTGGAGTACGACGAAAACGTCAGAGCAGTACTTC
CAWSTTKTSEQYF
>-|TRBJ2-2|TRBV5-1|-|14
TGCGCCAGCAGCCGAGACGGGAACACCGGGGAGCTGTTTTTT
CASSRDGNTGELFF
>TRBD2|TRBJ2-2|TRBV10-2|few|20
TGCGCCAGCACCTCCCTGAACCCACATAGCGGGGGGGCCTGGGGCGGGGAGCTGTTTTTT
CASTSLNPHSGGAWGGELFF
>-|TRBJ2-3|TRBV13|-|14
TGTGCCAGCAGCTTAGCAGGATTCACAGATACGCAGTATTTT
CASSLAGFTDTQYF
>-|TRBJ1-4|TRBV30|-|15
TGTGCCTGGAGTGTACAAGGAACTGCAAATGAAAAACTGTTTTTT
CAWSVQGTANEKLFF
>-|TRBJ2-5|TRBV5-1|-|12
TGCGCCAGCAGCCAGATCCAAGAGACCCAGTACTTC
CASSQIQETQYF
>TRBD2|TRBJ2-7|TRBV28|-|14
TGTGCCAGCATCACGGGGAGGGGCACCTACGAGCAGTACTTC
CASITGRGTYEQYF
>TRBD2|TRBJ2-3|TRBV30|-|16
TGTGCCTGGAGGCGAAGGTGGGCTAGCGGGATCGATACGCAGTATTTT
CAWRRRWASGIDTQYF
>-|TRBJ1-2|TRBV6-5|few|13
TGTGCCAGCAGCCCCCTTAGGGACTATGGCTACACCTTC
CASSPLRDYGYTF
>-|TRBJ2-7|TRBV6-1|-|14
TGTGCCAGCAGTGAAGACGTCAGATCCTACGAGCAGTACTTC
CASSEDVRSYEQYF
>-|TRBJ1-2|TRBV7-9|-|14
TGTGCCAGCAGCCTCGGACTGAAGCTCTATGGCTACACCTTC
CASSLGLKLYGYTF
>TRBD2|TRBJ2-1|TRBV5-4|-|12
TGTGCCAGCGGAGGAGACGGGGGGGAGCAGTTCTTC
CASGGDGGEQFF
>-|TRBJ1-1|TRBV18|-|14
TGTGCCAGCTCACCACAAGGGTTGAACACTGAAGCTTTCTTT
CASSPQGLNTEAFF
>TRBD2|TRBJ2-7|TRBV7-9|-|19
TGTGCCAGCAGCCCCCCTGTTGACCGGGAAGCGGGACGGTCCTACGAGCAGTACTTC
CASSPPVDREAGRSYEQYF
>TRBD1|TRBJ1-1|TRBV5-1|-|14
TGCGCCAGCAGGCAGAGAAGACAGGGGCCTGAAGCTTTCTTT
CASRQRRQGPEAFF
>TRBD2|TRBJ2-3|TRBV5-1|-|15
TGCGCCAGCAGCTCCCCGAGCGGGAGGCCAGATACGCAGTATTTT
CASSSPSGRPDTQYF
>TRBD1|TRBJ2-7|TRBV7-9|once|11
TGTGCCAGCAGCTTTGGGGAACAGGGGAACTTC
CASSFGEQGNF
>TRBD1|TRBJ2-7|TRBV28|medium-sized|16
TGTGCCAGCAGTAAGCTACCGGGACAGGGAGCCTACGAGCAGTACTTC
CASSKLPGQGAYEQYF
>-|TRBJ2-7|TRBV7-9|-|13
TGTGCCAGCAGCTCCGCCGCGGCAGGGGAGCAGTACTTC
CASSSAAAGEQYF
>-|TRBJ1-3|TRBV18|-|16
TGTGCCAGCTCGACCTCAAGGGCCCTCTCTGGAAACACCATATATTTT
CASSTSRALSGNTIYF
>-|TRBJ1-3|TRBV30|-|15
TGTGCCTGGAGTTTGGCAGGGTCCTCTGGAAACACCATATATTTT
CAWSLAGSSGNTIYF
>-|TRBJ2-3|TRBV5-6|-|14
TGTGCCAGCAGCTTGGGAGGGCATGGAGATACGCAGTATTTT
CASSLGGHGDTQYF
>-|TRBJ2-7|TRBV27|-|11
TGTGCCAGCAGTTCTCCCTACGAGCAGTACTTC
CASSSPYEQYF
>-|TRBJ2-7|TRBV7-9|once|11
TGTGCCAGCTCCCGATCCTACGAGCAGTACTTC
CASSRSYEQYF
>TRBD2|TRBJ2-1|TRBV5-1|-|16
TGCGCCAGCACTACACGGACTAGCGGGAGCTACAATGAGCAGTTCTTC
CASTTRTSGSYNEQFF
>-|TRBJ1-6|TRBV5-4|-|16
TGTGCCAGCAGCTTGTGGGCTGCTGGTCCCTATTCACCCCTCCACTTT
CASSLWAAGPYSPLHF
>TRBD2|TRBJ2-3|TRBV28|-|18
TGTGCCAGCAGCTCAGAGGGACTAGCGGGACCAATCACAGATACGCAGTATTTT
CASSSEGLAGPITDTQYF
>-|TRBJ1-1|TRBV4-2|-|11
TGTGCCAGCACTTCTATAACTGAAGCTTTCTTT
CASTSITEAFF
>-|TRBJ2-7|TRBV7-9|once|13
TGTGCCAGCGCAGAGCCTCGTTCCTACGAGCAGTACTTC
CASAEPRSYEQYF
>-|TRBJ2-7|TRBV30|-|13
TGTGCCTGGAACAGGATCTCCTCCTACGAGCAGTACTTC
CAWNRISSYEQYF
>-|TRBJ2-7|TRBV29-1|-|15
TGCAGCGTTGAAGTGTTCCAGGGCGACTCCTACGAGCAGTACTTC
CSVEVFQGDSYEQYF
>TRBD1|TRBJ1-6|TRBV5-1|-|15
TGCGCCAGCAGCGTTCAGGACAGGGTGGCTTCACCCCTCCACTTT
CASSVQDRVASPLHF
>TRBD1|TRBJ2-7|TRBV29-1|once|11
TGCAGCGCTACTAGGACAGGGGAGCAGTACTTC
CSATRTGEQYF
>TRBD2|TRBJ2-1|TRBV28|once|15
TGTGCCAGCAGCTCAAGGGCCAGCGGGAGGGCCGAGCAGTTCTTC
CASSSRASGRAEQFF
>TRBD2|TRBJ2-5|TRBV6-6|-|15
TGTGCCAGCAGTTTAAGCGGGGGGAGACAAGAGACCCAGTACTTC
CASSLSGGRQETQYF